The 32 T cell receptor beta chains below come from one sample, sequenced in a study of T cell responses to AZD1222 COVID-19 vaccine. The assay was immunoSEQ multiplex PCR, and TCRdb's table has in-frame clones only and misses some. Of more than 95,000 clones in the sample, 80% to 90% were seen once. Specimen: peripheral blood, collected on day 0 of AZD1222 vaccination. The receptors here all came from an adult in good health.

The chain joins TRBV9 to TRBJ2-7; TRBD2 aligns across 10 bases. Germline V lookup: CDR1 SGDLS, CDR2 YYNGEE. V gave up 5 bases and J gave up 2 bases; unmatched junction bases: 7. This CDR3 spans 15 amino acids. CDR3 DNA: TGTGCCAGCAGTCCCTTCCTAGCGGGAGCCTACGAGCAGTACTTC. Protein sequence: CASSPFLAGAYEQYF.

This chain joins TRBV7-2 and TRBJ2-7, with D uncertain. The germline V and J ends were trimmed by 4 bases and 2 bases, with 3 bases remaining between them. This CDR3 is 11 amino acids long. Looked up from germline, CDR1 is SGHTA and CDR2 is FQGNSA. DNA for the CDR3: TGTGCCAGCAGCTCGACCTACGAGCAGTACTTC. Amino acids: CASSSTYEQYF.

The J gene is TRBJ1-5, the V gene TRBV19; 10 nucleotides match TRBD1. V lost 1 base, J lost 4 bases, and 1 base stayed unmatched. CDR3 size: 15 residues. Germline assignment: CDR1 LNHDA and CDR2 SQIVND (reference sequence). Written as DNA, the CDR3 is TGTGCCAGTAGTATAGCGGGACAGGGGAATCAGCCCCAGCATTTT. Its translation: CASSIAGQGNQPQHF.

The rearrangement links TRBV3-1 (or the pseudogene TRBV3-2) to TRBJ1-5, with 8 bases aligning to TRBD1. Germline V lookup: CDR1 LGHDT, CDR2 YNNKEL (reference sequence). The CDR3 spans 14 residues. The V and J ends lost 4 bases and 6 bases, in that order; junction bases with no gene match: 5. CDR3 in amino acids: CASSLDRGTQPQHF. Written as DNA, the CDR3 is TGTGCCAGCAGCCTTGACAGGGGAACTCAGCCCCAGCATTTT.

V and J are TRBV15 and TRBJ1-2; the D gene is possibly TRBD1 (5 bases). The CDR3 extends over 15 amino acids. Per the germline V gene, CDR1 is LNHNV and CDR2 is YYDKDF (reference sequence). Trimming stripped 0 bases from V and 1 base from J, with 9 bases between. CDR3 DNA sequence: TGTGCCACCAGCAGAGAGAGGGGCAGTAACTATGGCTACACCTTC. This sequence encodes CATSRERGSNYGYTF.

The J gene is TRBJ1-2, the V gene TRBV6-6; 7 bases agree with TRBD1. Germline V gives CDR1 MNHNY, CDR2 SVGAGI (reference sequence). V lost 6 bases and J lost 0; bases outside the gene matches: 7. This CDR3 spans 15 amino acids. The CDR3 loop reads CASSLPGQTNYGYTF. The CDR3 bases are TGTGCCAGCAGCCTACCGGGACAGACTAACTATGGCTACACCTTC.

The rearrangement uses TRBV19 and TRBJ2-2; TRBD1 might be the D (6 bases). The CDR3 has 15 amino acids. V lost 3 bases and J 1 base, leaving 9 bases between the germline ends. Per the germline V gene, CDR1 is LNHDA and CDR2 is SQIVND (reference sequence). The CDR3 nucleotides are TGTGCCAGTAGTATGCAGGGGCTGAACACCGGGGAGCTGTTTTTT. Its translation is CASSMQGLNTGELFF.

The rearrangement links TRBV7-8 to TRBJ1-4, with a possible D match to TRBD1 (6 bases). The CDR3 extends over 15 amino acids. Deletions cut 1 base from V and 7 bases from J, with 13 bases between. Germline assignment: CDR1 SGHVS and CDR2 FQNEAQ. The CDR3 is CASSLDGGTSEKLFF. CDR3 in DNA: TGTGCCAGCAGCTTAGACGGGGGGACATCTGAAAAACTGTTTTTT. Supplemented by reference TRBV7-8 and TRBJ1-4, the full variable domain reads GAGVSQSPRYKVAKRGQDVALRCDPISGHVSLFWYQQALGQGPEFLTYFQNEAQLDKSGLPSDRFFAERPEGSVSTLKIQRTQQEDSAVYLCASSLDGGTSEKLFFGSGTQLSVL.

The V gene is TRBV3-1 (or the pseudogene TRBV3-2), the J gene TRBJ1-1; TRBD1 aligns across 9 bases. Trimming removed 2 bases from V and 4 bases from J; junction bases left unmatched: 8. CDR3 length: 16 amino acids. Germline V gene lookup returns CDR1 LGHDT and CDR2 YNNKEL (reference sequence). CDR3 in amino acids: CASSQKFATGGTEAFF. The CDR3 DNA reads TGTGCCAGCAGCCAAAAGTTTGCGACAGGGGGCACTGAAGCTTTCTTT.

This chain joins TRBV27 and TRBJ1-2; 10 nucleotides match TRBD1. The CDR3 covers 17 residues. V was clipped by 6 bases and J by 1 base; unmatched bases: 11. Germline CDR1 and CDR2: MNHEY and SMNVEV (reference sequence). CDR3 loop: CASSRPGQGLFNYGYTF. The CDR3 DNA sequence: TGTGCCAGCAGCCGACCGGGACAGGGGCTGTTTAACTATGGCTACACCTTC.

The chain uses TRBV9 and TRBJ2-7, with D possibly being TRBD2 (6 bases). Germline CDR1 is SGDLS and CDR2 is YYNGEE. This CDR3 has 14 residues. The V gene lost 0 bases and the J gene lost 4 bases, with 11 bases spanning the gap. The CDR3 bases are TGTGCCAGCAGCGTAGCTGGGACTTCTTACGAGCAGTACTTC. This encodes CASSVAGTSYEQYF.

In this sample, this clone turned up once. The V and J genes are TRBV5-8 and TRBJ1-2, with no clear D. CDR3 length equals 13 residues. With 5 bases removed from V and 4 bases from J, the gap between germline ends came to 12 bases. Germline-derived CDR1 and CDR2 are SGHTS and YDEGEE. The CDR3 bases are TGTGCCAGCAGAAGCGTACAGCTCTATGGCTACACCTTC. This encodes CASRSVQLYGYTF.

This chain uses TRBV19 with TRBJ1-2; tentative D call: TRBD1 (5 bases). Germline values: CDR1 LNHDA, CDR2 SQIVND (reference sequence). This CDR3 region has 15 residues. V dropped 9 bases and J dropped 4 bases, with 21 bases sitting between them. As DNA, the CDR3 is TGTGCCAGCCTTGGACCGGGACTGAGGTCCTATGGCTACACCTTC. This codes for CASLGPGLRSYGYTF.

The table lists this clone with a count of one. This CDR3 reads CASSMGLADNEQFF. The CDR3, as DNA: TGTGCCAGCAGCATGGGACTAGCGGACAATGAGCAGTTCTTC. The rearrangement uses TRBV2 and TRBJ2-1, with TRBD2 matching over 11 bases. The CDR3 spans 14 residues. The junction had 3 bases not matched to a gene; V was cut back by 6 bases and J by 5 bases. Germline-derived CDR1 and CDR2 are SNHLY and FYNNEI.

The rearrangement joins TRBV20-1 to TRBJ1-6; D uncertain. This CDR3 is built from 16 residues. V dropped 3 bases and J dropped 0 bases, with 12 bases sitting between them. CDR1 and CDR2 (germline): DFQATT, SNEGSKA (reference sequence). The CDR3 region has the DNA TGCAGTGCTAGTGAAAACCCTAGCTCCTATAATTCACCCCTCCACTTT. Translating gives CSASENPSSYNSPLHF.

The chain joins TRBV6-4 to TRBJ2-2, with TRBD2 matching 10 bases. V gave up 6 bases and J gave up 2 bases; unmatched junction bases: 6. Germline V gene data show CDR1 as MRHNA and CDR2 as SNTAGT. This CDR3 has 16 residues. The CDR3 is CASSPTSGANTGELFF. The DNA of the CDR3 is TGTGCCAGCAGCCCCACTAGCGGGGCAAACACCGGGGAGCTGTTTTTT.

This chain links TRBV18 with TRBJ2-5, with D possibly being TRBD1 or TRBD2 (5 bases each). This CDR3 spans 15 amino acids. V was clipped by 0 bases and J by 7 bases, with 15 bases between them. CDR1 and CDR2 (germline): KGHSH, LQKENI. The CDR3 spells CASSPPNVGVGTQYF. The CDR3 nucleotides are TGTGCCAGCTCACCACCGAACGTGGGGGTAGGGACCCAGTACTTC.

The V and J genes are TRBV5-8 and TRBJ2-3; 11 bases are a match to TRBD2. The CDR3 covers 17 residues. V lost 3 bases, J lost 5 bases, and 11 bases stayed unmatched. Germline V gives CDR1 SGHTS, CDR2 YDEGEE. DNA for the CDR3: TGTGCCAGCAGCTCCGCCTTAGCGGGGGGGCTGGGAGATACGCAGTATTTT. Translated: CASSSALAGGLGDTQYF.

CDR3 sequence: CASSLAGVYNEQFF. CDR3 DNA sequence: TGTGCCAGCAGCTTAGCGGGAGTCTACAATGAGCAGTTCTTC. The chain uses TRBV7-9 and TRBJ2-1, with D possibly TRBD2 on 5 matching bases. The CDR3 totals 14 residues. Germline V gene sequence: CDR1 SEHNR, CDR2 FQNEAQ (reference sequence). Deletions cut 0 bases from V and 3 bases from J, with 6 bases between.

The sample holds one count of this clone. The chain has TRBV15 and TRBJ2-5, with TRBD1 identical over 7 bases. Looked up from germline, CDR1 is LNHNV and CDR2 is YYDKDF (reference sequence). V lost 5 bases, J lost 3 bases, and 6 bases stayed unmatched. The CDR3 spans 14 residues. For the CDR3, the DNA is TGTGCCACCAGCGCCCCCCAGGGGGAAGAGACCCAGTACTTC. This sequence encodes CATSAPQGEETQYF.

In DNA form, the CDR3 reads TGTGCCAGCGGACGTATGGGCTACGAGCAGTACTTC. This sequence encodes CASGRMGYEQYF. V is TRBV2 and J is TRBJ2-7; unclear D gene. CDR3 size: 12 residues. V shed 8 bases and J shed 3 bases, with 11 bases lying between them. Per germline, CDR1 SNHLY and CDR2 FYNNEI.

The rearrangement uses TRBV6-1 and TRBJ2-7, with 7 bases fitting TRBD2. The germline V gene has CDR1 MNHNS and CDR2 SASEGT. This CDR3 comprises 14 residues. The trim removed 3 bases at V and 2 bases at J, leaving 4 bases unmatched. The CDR3 spells CASSEGGLAYEQYF. CDR3 nucleotide sequence: TGTGCCAGCAGTGAGGGAGGACTAGCCTACGAGCAGTACTTC.

This clone appeared a few times. The chain has TRBV5-5 and TRBJ2-5; perhaps TRBD2 as D (5 bases). V was clipped by 0 bases and J by 5 bases, with 17 bases between them. There are 16 residues in the CDR3. The germline gives CDR1 SGHKS, CDR2 YYEKEE (reference sequence). This CDR3 is CASSLEFGQRGETQYF. As DNA, the CDR3 is TGTGCCAGCAGCTTGGAGTTCGGGCAAAGAGGGGAGACCCAGTACTTC.

Regarding this clone: This specimen includes other DNA sequences encoding the same CDR3. CDR3 sequence: CASSLDGGNTIYF. The DNA of the CDR3 is TGCGCCAGCAGCTTGGACGGAGGAAACACCATATATTTT. The chain is built from TRBV5-1 and TRBJ1-3; D is ambiguous. Germline V gives CDR1 SGHRS, CDR2 YFSETQ. Between the trimmed V and J ends, which lost 0 bases and 4 bases, there was a span of 5 bases. The CDR3 runs 13 residues.

The chain joins TRBV5-6 to TRBJ1-1; D uncertain. This CDR3 has 14 residues. The germline V gene encodes CDR1 SGHDT and CDR2 YYEEEE. Trimming shortened V by 0 bases and J by 1 base, and 7 bases separated the two germline ends. CDR3 residues: CASSLVPGNTEAFF. Written as DNA, the CDR3 is TGTGCCAGCAGCTTGGTCCCTGGGAACACTGAAGCTTTCTTT.

The chain links TRBV7-2 to TRBJ2-1; the D gene is possibly TRBD2 (5 bases). Germline CDR1 and CDR2: SGHTA and FQGNSA. Trimming removed 3 bases at V and 0 bases at J, with 12 bases between. The CDR3 is made up of 16 amino acids. This chain's CDR3 is CASSFKRISSYNEQFF. Here the CDR3 DNA reads TGTGCCAGCAGCTTTAAGCGGATAAGCTCCTACAATGAGCAGTTCTTC.

The V and J genes are TRBV6-2 or TRBV6-3 and TRBJ2-2; 12 nucleotides match TRBD2. With V trimmed by 4 bases and J by 6 bases, 6 bases remained unmatched. This CDR3 region has 16 residues. Per the germline V gene, CDR1 is MNHEY and CDR2 is SVGEGT. The CDR3, as DNA: TGTGCCAGCAGTTTCCTAGCGGGAGGGCTGGCCGGGGAGCTGTTTTTT. Translating gives CASSFLAGGLAGELFF.

V and J are TRBV18 and TRBJ1-4; D not certain. The CDR3 sequence is 13 residues long. The germline V and J ends were trimmed by 3 bases and 5 bases, with 7 bases remaining between them. Germline V gene data show CDR1 as KGHSH and CDR2 as LQKENI. The CDR3 reads CASSPLGNEKLFF. In DNA form, the CDR3 reads TGTGCCAGCTCACCCCTGGGCAATGAAAAACTGTTTTTT.

The chain carries TRBV2 and TRBJ1-1; D call uncertain. Deletions cut 9 bases from V and 1 base from J, with 6 bases between. Germline loops: CDR1 SNHLY, CDR2 FYNNEI. This CDR3 region has 11 residues. In DNA, the CDR3 is TGTGCCAGTCAGGCGAACACTGAAGCTTTCTTT. Its protein is CASQANTEAFF.

J is TRBJ1-2 and V is TRBV29-1; 10 bases map to TRBD1. J was trimmed by 7 bases and V by 6 bases; bases with no gene match: 5. The CDR3 totals 12 residues. The germline CDR1 and CDR2 sequences are SQVTM and ANQGSEA. Here the CDR3 DNA reads TGCAGCGTCCTGACAGGGGGCGGTGGCTACACCTTC. Its protein is CSVLTGGGGYTF.

This clone has just one count. The chain couples TRBV15 to TRBJ1-4; TRBD1 matches at 7 bases. Germline CDR1 and CDR2: LNHNV and YYDKDF (reference sequence). The CDR3 contains 15 residues. The J segment lost 7 bases and the V segment lost 0 bases, leaving 5 bases of the junction unmatched. CDR3 amino acids: CATSRDRTGPEKLFF. The CDR3 coding sequence is TGTGCCACCAGCAGAGACAGGACAGGTCCTGAAAAACTGTTTTTT.

The chain carries TRBV7-2 and TRBJ2-5, with no clear D. Germline CDR1 SGHTA, CDR2 FQGNSA. Trimming stripped 2 bases from V and 0 bases from J, with 7 bases between. The CDR3 sequence is 14 residues long. CDR3 in amino acids: CASSLYRDQETQYF. The CDR3 region has the DNA TGTGCCAGCAGCTTATACCGGGACCAAGAGACCCAGTACTTC.